These 32 T cell receptor beta chains share one sample of origin, sequenced in a study of blood T cell repertoires in COVID-19 (dated by TCRdb to the early 2020s). The method was the immunoSEQ multiplex PCR assay. As stored in TCRdb, this immuneACCESS dataset retains in-frame rearrangements with V and J assigned. A fraction of the clones does not appear; measured against another copy, unresolved V genes explain less than half of the discrepancy, and the remainder lacks a known reason. The sample has nearly 100,000 clones on record, 65% to 90% of them singletons. About 1.7% of the sample rests with the top ten. Material: peripheral blood. Source of these receptors: a man aged 80 or over with acute or convalescent COVID-19.

This clone was seen just once. The chain has TRBV2 and TRBJ1-1, with D possibly being TRBD1 (5 bases). This CDR3 spans 12 amino acids. The V end was cut by 10 bases, the J end by 6 bases, with 15 bases between. The germline gives CDR1 SNHLY, CDR2 FYNNEI. The CDR3 DNA is TGTGCCATGGGGGGGAGTAATCCTGAAGCTTTCTTT. It specifies CAMGGSNPEAFF.

The chain uses TRBV11-3 and TRBJ2-1, with TRBD2 as a possible D gene (6 bases). V lost 1 base, J lost 8 bases, and 15 bases lay in between. CDR3 length: 15 amino acids. Per germline, CDR1 SGHNT and CDR2 YENEEA. The CDR3 sequence: CASSLAGEFAHEQFF. CDR3 in DNA: TGTGCCAGCAGCTTAGCGGGAGAATTCGCTCATGAGCAGTTCTTC. Supplemented by reference TRBV11-3 and TRBJ2-1, the full variable domain reads EAGVVQSPRYKIIEKKQPVAFWCNPISGHNTLYWYLQNLGQGPELLIRYENEEAVDDSQLPKDRFSAERLKGVDSTLKIQPAELGDSAVYLCASSLAGEFAHEQFFGPGTRLTVL.

V usage is TRBV6-5 and J usage is TRBJ2-7; D might be TRBD1 (7 bases). CDR1 and CDR2 (germline): MNHEY, SVGAGI. This CDR3 contains 14 residues. Trimming left V 8 bases short and J 7 bases short, with 21 bases between. This chain's CDR3 is CASGRDTGAGEQYF. Written as DNA, the CDR3 is TGTGCCAGCGGAAGAGACACAGGGGCGGGGGAGCAGTACTTC.

The chain couples TRBV11-2 to TRBJ2-7; 10 positions match TRBD1. With V trimmed by 5 bases and J by 3 bases, 7 bases remained unmatched. The CDR3 loop spans 15 amino acids. Per the germline V gene, CDR1 is SGHAT and CDR2 is FQNNGV. The CDR3 sequence: CASSVGTGAVYEQYF. The CDR3 DNA sequence: TGTGCCAGCAGCGTGGGGACAGGGGCTGTCTACGAGCAGTACTTC.

The chain couples TRBV5-6 to TRBJ1-2, with a weak D call TRBD1 (5 bases). The CDR3 has 13 amino acids. CDR1 and CDR2 (germline): SGHDT, YYEEEE. Trimming removed 2 bases at V and 7 bases at J, with 12 bases between. The CDR3 reads CASSFRQGGGYTF. CDR3 in DNA: TGTGCCAGCAGCTTCCGGCAGGGAGGTGGCTACACCTTC.

This clone was observed a handful of times. V is TRBV14 and J is TRBJ2-5; D remains ambiguous. V was cut by 1 base and J by 5 bases, with 8 bases left in between. Germline V lookup: CDR1 SGHDN, CDR2 FVKESK. The CDR3 sequence is 13 residues long. The CDR3 DNA reads TGTGCCAGCAGCCAAGCTACCTTCGAGACCCAGTACTTC. It encodes CASSQATFETQYF.

The rearrangement uses TRBV9 and TRBJ1-1, with a tentative D call TRBD1 (5 bases). With 6 bases removed from V and 2 bases from J, the gap between germline ends came to 17 bases. Per the germline V gene, CDR1 is SGDLS and CDR2 is YYNGEE. The CDR3 is 15 residues long. For the CDR3, the DNA is TGTGCCAGCACCCGGGAGGGGACGGTTAACACTGAAGCTTTCTTT. Translating gives CASTREGTVNTEAFF.

The genes are TRBV7-9 and TRBJ1-2, with TRBD1 matching over 9 bases. The germline gives CDR1 SEHNR, CDR2 FQNEAQ (reference sequence). CDR3 length equals 13 residues. V was pared by 3 bases and J by 8 bases, with 4 bases of the junction left unmatched. CDR3 DNA sequence: TGTGCCAGCAGCTTCGACAGGGGGGGAGGCTACACCTTC. This sequence encodes CASSFDRGGGYTF.

This clone has a handful of counts. V and J are TRBV9 and TRBJ2-2; TRBD1 is a possible D gene (6 bases). There are 13 residues in the CDR3. Trimming took off 2 bases at V and 7 bases at J, with 9 bases between the two ends. Germline V gene data show CDR1 as SGDLS and CDR2 as YYNGEE. DNA for the CDR3: TGTGCCAGCAGCGTTCAGGGGATCGGGGAGCTGTTTTTT. Amino acids: CASSVQGIGELFF.

The J gene is TRBJ1-6, the V gene TRBV5-1; D uncertain. CDR1 SGHRS and CDR2 YFSETQ come from the germline V gene. V was trimmed by 0 bases and J by 7 bases, leaving 8 bases between them. The CDR3 sequence is 14 residues long. CDR3 DNA sequence: TGCGCCAGCAGCTTGGACACCAGGAATTCACCCCTCCACTTT. It translates to CASSLDTRNSPLHF.

The chain joins TRBV3-1 (or the pseudogene TRBV3-2) to TRBJ2-1; 9 bases match TRBD2. V was clipped by 0 bases and J by 3 bases; unmatched bases: 6. This CDR3 spans 17 amino acids. Per the germline V gene, CDR1 is LGHDT and CDR2 is YNNKEL (reference sequence). CDR3 amino acids: CASSQDGASGIYNEQFF. The CDR3 nucleotides read TGTGCCAGCAGCCAAGATGGAGCTAGCGGGATCTACAATGAGCAGTTCTTC.

The chain employs TRBV7-8 and TRBJ2-3, with D possibly being TRBD2 (6 bases). CDR1 is SGHVS, CDR2 FQNEAQ, per germline. The CDR3 is 15 amino acids. Trimming took 4 bases from V and 7 from J, leaving 18 bases between them. As DNA, the CDR3 is TGTGCCAGCAGCTCCGCGCGGGGAGGTACAAATACGCAGTATTTT. Its protein is CASSSARGGTNTQYF.

The chain joins TRBV4-3 to TRBJ1-2; D gene uncertain. V gave up 0 bases and J gave up 0 bases, with 11 bases separating them. The CDR3 runs to 16 residues. Germline V lookup: CDR1 LGHNA, CDR2 YSLEER. CDR3 protein: CASSQEEVLANYGYTF. CDR3 nucleotides: TGCGCCAGCAGCCAAGAAGAGGTCTTGGCTAACTATGGCTACACCTTC.

V and J are TRBV30 and TRBJ1-4; 11 bases map to TRBD1. Germline V CDR1 and CDR2: GTSNPN, SVGIG (reference sequence). The CDR3 has 15 amino acids. Trimming at V came to 4 bases and at J to 8 bases, leaving 9 bases not matched to a gene. The CDR3 coding sequence is TGTGCCTGGACCCCCCCGGACAGGGGGCGGGAAAAACTGTTTTTT. This translates into CAWTPPDRGREKLFF.

The J gene is TRBJ2-4, the V gene TRBV5-4, with D possibly being TRBD2 (6 bases). CDR3 size: 12 residues. Germline V gene data show CDR1 as SGHNT and CDR2 as YYREEE (reference sequence). DNA of the CDR3: TGTGCAAGTGGGCGGGATACAAACATTCAGTACTTC. Its translation is CASGRDTNIQYF.

The V call is TRBV7-8, the J call TRBJ1-6; D ambiguous. CDR1 and CDR2 from the germline V gene are SGHVS and FQNEAQ. This CDR3 is built from 16 residues. V was trimmed by 1 base and J by 5 bases, leaving 12 bases between them. The CDR3 DNA follows: TGTGCCAGCAGCTTAGGAGGAAGACGGAATAATTCACCCCTCCACTTT. Encoded protein: CASSLGGRRNNSPLHF. Using reference TRBV7-8 and TRBJ1-6 for the parts outside the CDR3, the full variable domain is GAGVSQSPRYKVAKRGQDVALRCDPISGHVSLFWYQQALGQGPEFLTYFQNEAQLDKSGLPSDRFFAERPEGSVSTLKIQRTQQEDSAVYLCASSLGGRRNNSPLHFGNGTRLTVT.

CDR3 bases: TGTGCCAGCAGCTTGCCGGGACAGGGTAGGGGCTACACCTTC. Amino acids: CASSLPGQGRGYTF. V gene TRBV5-6 combines with J gene TRBJ1-2; 9 bases match TRBD1. CDR3 length: 14 residues. The V gene end was trimmed by 1 base and the J gene end by 8 bases; junction bases not matched to a gene: 6. Germline V gene data show CDR1 as SGHDT and CDR2 as YYEEEE.

The V call is TRBV5-4, the J call TRBJ2-7; 10 bases match TRBD1. This CDR3 contains 15 residues. From germline, CDR1 is SGHNT and CDR2 YYREEE (reference sequence). V dropped 1 base and J dropped 7; count of bases not matched to a gene: 8. For the CDR3, the DNA is TGTGCCAGCAGCTTGCAGACAGGGGGCTCGGAAGAGCAGTACTTC. Amino acids: CASSLQTGGSEEQYF.

J is TRBJ1-5 and V is TRBV2; no clear D. Germline assignment: CDR1 SNHLY and CDR2 FYNNEI. This CDR3 comprises 14 residues. Deletions cut 8 bases from V and 0 bases from J, with 11 bases between. DNA of the CDR3: TGTGCCAGCGGGCGGGAAAATAGCAATCAGCCCCAGCATTTT. Amino acids: CASGRENSNQPQHF.

The V gene is TRBV19, the J gene TRBJ2-7, with TRBD1 identical over 8 bases. This CDR3 is built from 11 residues. CDR1 and CDR2 (germline): LNHDA, SQIVND (reference sequence). Trimming at V came to 10 bases and at J to 4 bases, leaving 3 bases not matched to a gene. The CDR3 protein is CATRTGYEQYF. In DNA, the CDR3 is TGTGCCACCCGGACAGGGTACGAGCAGTACTTC. The variable domain in full, completed from reference TRBV19 and TRBJ2-7, reads DGGITQSPKYLFRKEGQNVTLSCEQNLNHDAMYWYRQDPGQGLRLIYYSQIVNDFQKGDIAEGYSVSREKKESFPLTVTSAQKNPTAFYLCATRTGYEQYFGPGTRLTVT.

V is TRBV2 and J is TRBJ2-7; the match to TRBD1 covers 7 bases. CDR1 is SNHLY, CDR2 FYNNEI, per germline. The ends lost 5 bases at V and 4 bases at J; junction bases unmatched: 5. This CDR3 contains 13 residues. CDR3 nucleotides: TGTGCCAGCAGTAGTAACAGGGGTTACGAGCAGTACTTC. This codes for CASSSNRGYEQYF.

Turning to this clone: At one of its ends the junction is not consistent with the germline gene, which may arise from a read error. This chain connects TRBV7-2 to TRBJ2-2, with 7 bases aligning to TRBD1. The CDR3 loop spans 15 amino acids. The germline V gene has CDR1 SGHTA and CDR2 FQGNSA. The CDR3 DNA sequence: TGTGCCAGCAGCCCTGGGGGACAGTCACCGGGGAGCTATATTTTT. This translates into CASSPGGQSPGSYIF.

V and J are TRBV7-2 and TRBJ1-4, with D possibly being TRBD1 (5 bases). The CDR3 spans 15 residues. Between the trimmed V and J ends, which lost 2 bases and 3 bases, there was a span of 10 bases. Germline CDR1 SGHTA, CDR2 FQGNSA. For the CDR3, the DNA is TGTGCCAGCAGCTTACAGGGCGGTTCTAATGAAAAACTGTTTTTT. It encodes CASSLQGGSNEKLFF.

This clone occurred once. The chain joins TRBV27 to TRBJ1-3; D is unresolved. This CDR3 has 12 residues. Per germline, CDR1 MNHEY and CDR2 SMNVEV (reference sequence). Deletions cut 8 bases from V and 1 base from J, with 6 bases between. CDR3 in amino acids: CASGRSGNTIYF. The CDR3 nucleotides read TGTGCCAGCGGTCGGTCTGGAAACACCATATATTTT.

The CDR3 bases are TGTGCCAGCAGTTACTCGAGTACAGATACGCAGTATTTT. It translates to CASSYSSTDTQYF. V and J are TRBV6-2 or TRBV6-3 and TRBJ2-3; D is uncertain. This CDR3 spans 13 amino acids. Germline V gene lookup returns CDR1 MNHEY and CDR2 SVGEGT. V shed 0 bases and J shed 3 bases, with 4 bases lying between them.

CDR3 DNA: TGTGCCAGCCTACTAGCGGATGAGCAGTTCTTC. Protein product: CASLLADEQFF. The chain has TRBV11-2 and TRBJ2-1, with 8 bases aligning to TRBD2. This CDR3 has 11 residues. Germline assignment: CDR1 SGHAT and CDR2 FQNNGV. Germline trimming cut 8 bases from V and 8 bases from J; bases unmatched to any gene: 2.

This clone was seen only once. V is TRBV6-6 and J is TRBJ1-5; D is undetermined. There are 15 residues in the CDR3. CDR1 MNHNY and CDR2 SVGAGI come from the germline V gene (reference sequence). V lost 0 bases to trimming and J lost 1 base, with 7 bases between them. CDR3 in amino acids: CASSYSAVSNQPQHF. CDR3 DNA: TGTGCCAGCAGTTACTCTGCAGTAAGCAATCAGCCCCAGCATTTT.

The CDR3 DNA reads as TGTGCCAGCAGCCTAACAGGGGGCGCGGCCACTGAAGCTTTCTTT. Its protein is CASSLTGGAATEAFF. The V gene is TRBV7-9, the J gene TRBJ1-1, with TRBD1 identical over 9 bases. The CDR3 covers 15 residues. In germline, CDR1 is SEHNR, CDR2 FQNEAQ (reference sequence). Trimming removed 5 bases from V and 4 bases from J; junction bases left unmatched: 8.

The chain uses TRBV27 and TRBJ2-3, with unresolved D. Germline V gives CDR1 MNHEY, CDR2 SMNVEV (reference sequence). This CDR3 is built from 13 residues. The V gene lost 3 bases and the J gene lost 2 bases, with 6 bases spanning the gap. As DNA, the CDR3 is TGTGCCAGCAGTTTGACTCACACAGATACGCAGTATTTT. Amino acid sequence: CASSLTHTDTQYF.

The chain recombines TRBV6-1 with TRBJ1-1; no definite D call. This CDR3 has 14 residues. Per the germline V gene, CDR1 is MNHNS and CDR2 is SASEGT. V lost 1 base to trimming and J lost 10 bases, with 16 bases between them. The CDR3 region is CASSEDFFPAGAFF. In DNA form, the CDR3 reads TGTGCCAGCAGTGAAGACTTTTTCCCGGCGGGAGCTTTCTTT.

This clone has just a few counts. In DNA, the CDR3 is TGTGCCAGCAGCGCTGAACCCCGGTTCACAGATACGCAGTATTTT. Translated, it gives CASSAEPRFTDTQYF. This chain connects TRBV9 to TRBJ2-3; D call uncertain. Germline CDR1 reads SGDLS; CDR2 reads YYNGEE. The CDR3 contains 15 residues. V dropped 3 bases and J dropped 2 bases, with 13 bases sitting between them.

This clone was observed once. V usage is TRBV24-1 and J usage is TRBJ2-7; D gene unclear. This CDR3 is 14 amino acids long. Germline assignment: CDR1 KGHDR and CDR2 SFDVKD. Trimming shortened V by 5 bases and J by 0 bases, and 10 bases separated the two germline ends. CDR3 protein: CATSAVADSYEQYF. CDR3 in DNA: TGTGCCACCAGTGCGGTCGCGGACTCCTACGAGCAGTACTTC.